This T cell receptor beta chain was documented in a study of memory CD4+ T cells and cytomegalovirus serostatus. The sort gate was single viable CD3+CD4+CD8-CD45RO+ cells for memory CD4+ T cells. Here immunoSEQ multiplex PCR was the method, and the copy in TCRdb shows in-frame clones only, minus some. The table records about 56,000 clones, about 81% of them present only once. With 0 bases removed from V and 5 bases from J, the gap between germline ends came to 11 bases. The CDR3 spans 14 residues. Germline V gene data show CDR1 as SEHNR and CDR2 as FQNEAQ (reference sequence). Sequenced sample: memory CD4+ T cells from blood. The V gene is TRBV7-9, the J gene TRBJ2-7; D is possibly TRBD1 (5 bases). This TCR was sampled from an adult in good health and CMV-seronegative. The CDR3 sequence is CASSLASRVDEQYF. The CDR3 DNA sequence: TGTGCCAGCAGCTTAGCCTCCAGGGTCGACGAGCAGTACTTC.